The rows below give T cell receptor beta chains drawn from one sample of a study of OX40 agonist ivuxolimab in advanced cancers. Sequencing was performed with immunoSEQ multiplex PCR; in TCRdb, only in-frame clones are kept and a portion is missing. In the table there are 45,000 to 75,000 clones, around 79% of which are singletons. The sample consisted of CD4+ or CD8+ T cells sorted from blood, taken in a trial of the OX40 agonist ivuxolimab. The receptors were gathered from an adult with an advanced solid tumor such as melanoma, head and neck, liver or kidney cancer. CDR3s include the opening cysteine and the closing phenylalanine or tryptophan. D genes are given only for firm matches. Some rows have no size entry. The others give once, few or many, or a class for an expanded clone.

V: TRBV10-3
J: TRBJ2-2
size: NA
D: NA
DNA: TGTGCCATCAGTGGGCAGGGACCGAACACCGGGGAGCTGTTTTTT
CDR3: CAISGQGPNTGELFF

V: TRBV5-5
J: TRBJ1-1
size: once
D: NA
DNA: TGTGCCAGCTACTTCGTTCCTTCGAGCGGGCAAGGGGGAGCTTTCTTT
CDR3: CASYFVPSSGQGGAFF

V: TRBV25-1
J: TRBJ1-4
size: NA
D: NA
DNA: TGTGCCAGCAGTGACCCATATGAAAAACTGTTTTTT
CDR3: CASSDPYEKLFF

V: TRBV7-3
J: TRBJ1-6
size: NA
D: TRBD1
DNA: TGTGCCAGCAGCCAAAAACAGGGGGCAGCTTCACCCCTCCACTTT
CDR3: CASSQKQGAASPLHF

V: TRBV5-1
J: TRBJ2-3
size: NA
D: TRBD1
DNA: TGCGCCAGCAGCTTGAGGGGACAGGGCCAGGGAGATACGCAGTATTTT
CDR3: CASSLRGQGQGDTQYF

V: TRBV9
J: TRBJ2-1
size: NA
D: NA
DNA: TGTGCCAGCAGCGTAGTTCGGGGCGCTATCTCCTACAATGAGCAGTTCTTC
CDR3: CASSVVRGAISYNEQFF

V: TRBV5-8
J: TRBJ2-5
size: NA
D: NA
DNA: TGTGCCAGCAGCTTGCTCTCCCGGGACATCCAAGAGACCCAGTACTTC
CDR3: CASSLLSRDIQETQYF

V: TRBV5-1
J: TRBJ2-3
size: once
D: TRBD1
DNA: TGCGCCAGCAGCTTCACCGGGACAGTCACAGATACGCAGTATTTT
CDR3: CASSFTGTVTDTQYF

V: TRBV19
J: TRBJ2-2
size: once
D: NA
DNA: TGTGCCAGTAGTTTAGGGACGAACACCGGGGAGCTGTTTTTT
CDR3: CASSLGTNTGELFF

V: TRBV19
J: TRBJ1-5
size: once
D: NA
DNA: TGTGCCAGTAGTCCTCGGGCGGATTATAGCAATCAGCCCCAGCATTTT
CDR3: CASSPRADYSNQPQHF

V: TRBV2
J: TRBJ2-7
size: NA
D: TRBD1
DNA: TGTGCCAGCAGGGTACCCCCGGGACAGCCCGTCTACGAGCAGTACTTC
CDR3: CASRVPPGQPVYEQYF

V: TRBV7-6
J: TRBJ2-5
size: NA
D: NA
DNA: TGTGCCAGCAGCTTAGGACGCCAAGAGACCCAGTACTTC
CDR3: CASSLGRQETQYF

V: TRBV19
J: TRBJ1-2
size: NA
D: NA
DNA: TGTGCCAGTAGGACTCCGGGACATAAAGCAGGTGGCTACACCTTC
CDR3: CASRTPGHKAGGYTF

V: TRBV6-1
J: TRBJ1-5
size: NA
D: NA
DNA: TGTGCCAGCAGTGAAGTGTATGATAGGCCGCCCCAGCATTTT
CDR3: CASSEVYDRPPQHF

V: TRBV5-8
J: TRBJ2-5
size: NA
D: TRBD1
DNA: TGTGCCAGCAGCCCGGGACAGGGCCGGGAGACCCAGTACTTC
CDR3: CASSPGQGRETQYF

V: TRBV14
J: TRBJ1-5
size: NA
D: NA
DNA: TGTGCCAGCAGCCAAGATCGGGGAGGACCCCAGCATTTT
CDR3: CASSQDRGGPQHF

V: TRBV18
J: TRBJ1-4
size: NA
D: NA
DNA: TGTGCCAGCTCACTAGCCGGGGTGCGTAATGAAAAACTGTTTTTT
CDR3: CASSLAGVRNEKLFF

V: TRBV6-1
J: TRBJ2-7
size: NA
D: TRBD2
DNA: TGTGCCAGCAGTGAAGCCCTACGGGGGGGACGAACCTACGAGCAGTACTTC
CDR3: CASSEALRGGRTYEQYF

V: TRBV6-5
J: TRBJ1-4
size: NA
D: TRBD1
DNA: TGTGCCAGCAGTTCCGATGGACAGGGGGCTGGAGAAAAACTGTTTTTT
CDR3: CASSSDGQGAGEKLFF

V: TRBV7-3
J: TRBJ1-1
size: NA
D: TRBD1
DNA: TGTGCCAGCAGCCAAAACAGGGGAGCTGTTGAAGCTTTCTTT
CDR3: CASSQNRGAVEAFF

V: TRBV6-5
J: TRBJ1-2
size: NA
D: NA
DNA: TGTGCCAGCAGAACAGTAGAGGGTGGCTACACCTTC
CDR3: CASRTVEGGYTF

V: TRBV2
J: TRBJ2-2
size: NA
D: NA
DNA: TGTGCCAGCATGAATGAATGGAACACCGGGGAGCTGTTTTTT
CDR3: CASMNEWNTGELFF

V: TRBV5-5
J: TRBJ1-2
size: NA
D: NA
DNA: TGTGCCAGCAGCTTGGAAATTGGAGGATATGGCTACACCTTC
CDR3: CASSLEIGGYGYTF

V: TRBV10-1
J: TRBJ1-5
size: NA
D: NA
DNA: TGCGCCAGCAGTGAGTCGTACAATCAGCCCCAGCATTTT
CDR3: CASSESYNQPQHF

V: TRBV10-3
J: TRBJ2-3
size: NA
D: TRBD1
DNA: TGTGCCATCAGTGAGCTACAGGGGGACGCGTATTTT
CDR3: CAISELQGDAYF

V: TRBV18
J: TRBJ1-6
size: NA
D: NA
DNA: TGTGCCAGCTCACCACATGCCGCGGGGGCCGATTCACCCCTCCACTTT
CDR3: CASSPHAAGADSPLHF

V: TRBV15
J: TRBJ2-2
size: NA
D: TRBD1
DNA: TGTGCCACCAGCAGAGGGTACAGGGGTGGGACCGGGGAGCTGTTTTTT
CDR3: CATSRGYRGGTGELFF

V: TRBV7-5
J: TRBJ1-2
size: NA
D: NA
DNA: TGTGCCAGAAGCTCTAAATACAGGGAGAGAAGTGGCTACACCTTC
CDR3: CARSSKYRERSGYTF

V: TRBV7-8
J: TRBJ2-7
size: NA
D: TRBD2
DNA: TGTGCCAGCAGCTTAGACTTGGGGGGGTACTACGAGCAGTACTTC
CDR3: CASSLDLGGYYEQYF

V: TRBV10-3
J: TRBJ1-5
size: NA
D: NA
DNA: TGTGCCTCCAGCATTACAGTTGGCCAGCCCCAGCATTTT
CDR3: CASSITVGQPQHF

V: TRBV6-5
J: TRBJ1-1
size: NA
D: NA
DNA: TGTGCCAGCAGTTTCACTCGACAGGTCGGCACTGAAGCTTTCTTT
CDR3: CASSFTRQVGTEAFF

V: TRBV7-2
J: TRBJ2-2
size: NA
D: TRBD1
DNA: TGTGCCAGCAGCTTCCAGGGGGCCGGGGAGCTGTTTTTT
CDR3: CASSFQGAGELFF

V: TRBV28
J: TRBJ1-6
size: once
D: NA
DNA: TGTGCCAGCAGTCCCGCGGGACACCAAAACTCACCCCTCCACTTT
CDR3: CASSPAGHQNSPLHF

V: TRBV28
J: TRBJ1-5
size: NA
D: TRBD1
DNA: TGTGCCAGCAGGACAACAGGGGGGGGGCATCAGCCCCAGCATTTT
CDR3: CASRTTGGGHQPQHF

V: TRBV10-3
J: TRBJ1-2
size: NA
D: NA
DNA: TGTGCCATCAGTGGGTCAGGGGATTACTCTAACTATGGCTACACCTTC
CDR3: CAISGSGDYSNYGYTF

V: TRBV29-1
J: TRBJ2-1
size: NA
D: TRBD2
DNA: TGCAGCGTTGTGCCTAGCGGCAATGAGCAGTTCTTC
CDR3: CSVVPSGNEQFF

V: TRBV5-4
J: TRBJ1-1
size: NA
D: NA
DNA: TGTGCCAGCAGCCCGAGCCAATTATCCTCCCCTGAAGCTTTCTTT
CDR3: CASSPSQLSSPEAFF

V: TRBV5-6
J: TRBJ2-7
size: few
D: TRBD2
DNA: TGTGCCAGCAGCTTTGGGCCTAGCGGGACGTACGAGCAGTACTTC
CDR3: CASSFGPSGTYEQYF

V: TRBV28
J: TRBJ2-7
size: NA
D: TRBD1
DNA: TGTGCCAGCAGAACAGGGGCAGGGGGCGAGCAGTACTTC
CDR3: CASRTGAGGEQYF

V: TRBV5-4
J: TRBJ2-2
size: NA
D: TRBD2
DNA: TGTGCCAGCGCACTAGCGGGGGCCGGGGAGCTGTTTTTT
CDR3: CASALAGAGELFF

V: TRBV15
J: TRBJ1-2
size: NA
D: TRBD1
DNA: TGTGCCACCAGCAGAGATCTTACAGGGGCCGCCTATGGCTACACCTTC
CDR3: CATSRDLTGAAYGYTF

V: TRBV30
J: TRBJ2-2
size: NA
D: TRBD1
DNA: TGTGCCTGGAAGACAGGGACGAACACCGGGGAGCTGTTTTTT
CDR3: CAWKTGTNTGELFF

V: TRBV11-2
J: TRBJ2-5
size: NA
D: NA
DNA: TGTGCCAGCAGCTTAGAGGAGGAGACCCAGTACTTC
CDR3: CASSLEEETQYF

V: TRBV9
J: TRBJ2-1
size: NA
D: TRBD2
DNA: TGTGCCAGCAGCGGACGGCGAGGGGCGTCGGGAGGCAATGAGCAGTTCTTC
CDR3: CASSGRRGASGGNEQFF

V: TRBV29-1
J: TRBJ2-2
size: few
D: TRBD1
DNA: TGCAGCGCGAGCGGGACAGGGAACGGGGAGCTGTTTTTT
CDR3: CSASGTGNGELFF

V: TRBV6-5
J: TRBJ1-1
size: NA
D: NA
DNA: TGTGCCAGCAGGAGCCGGTTGAACACTGAAGCTTTCTTT
CDR3: CASRSRLNTEAFF